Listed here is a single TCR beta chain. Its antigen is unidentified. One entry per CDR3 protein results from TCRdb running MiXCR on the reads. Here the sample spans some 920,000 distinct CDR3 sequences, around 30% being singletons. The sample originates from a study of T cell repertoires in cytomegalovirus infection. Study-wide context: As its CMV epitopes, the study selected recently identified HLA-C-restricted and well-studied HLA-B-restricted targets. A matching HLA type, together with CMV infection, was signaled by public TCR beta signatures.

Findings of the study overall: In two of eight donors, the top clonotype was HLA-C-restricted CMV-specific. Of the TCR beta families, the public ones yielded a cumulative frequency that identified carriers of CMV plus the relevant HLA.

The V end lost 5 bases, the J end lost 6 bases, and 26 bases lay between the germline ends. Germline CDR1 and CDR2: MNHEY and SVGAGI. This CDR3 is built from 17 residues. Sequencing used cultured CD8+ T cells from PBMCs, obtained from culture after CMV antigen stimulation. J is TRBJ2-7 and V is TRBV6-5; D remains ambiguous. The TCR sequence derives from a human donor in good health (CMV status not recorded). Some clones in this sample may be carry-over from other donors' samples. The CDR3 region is CASSSSGQDGGYGEQYV. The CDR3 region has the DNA TGTGCCAGCAGTAGTAGTGGTCAGGATGGCGGCTATGGCGAGCAGTACGTC.